These T cell receptor beta chains were read from a single sample in a study of blood T cell repertoires in COVID-19. Libraries were prepared by immunoSEQ multiplex PCR; TCRdb keeps only in-frame clonotypes and omits some of them. Here the sample spans approximately 400,000 clones, 87% being singletons. What was sequenced was PBMCs or T cells enriched from blood (not recorded which). Receptors originate from a man between 25 and 39 years old who had recovered from COVID-19. The CDR3 runs from the conserved cysteine through the conserved F or W. D genes are given only for firm matches. The listing skips clone size in some rows; elsewhere it reads once, few, many or a size class.

v_gene	j_gene	d_gene	abundance	CDR3aa	CDR3nt
TRBV19	TRBJ1-5	NA	NA	CASGQEGSNQPQHF	TGTGCCAGTGGACAAGAAGGCTCCAATCAGCCCCAGCATTTT
TRBV7-9	TRBJ1-1	NA	NA	CASSLGGAGAFF	TGTGCCAGCAGCTTAGGTGGGGCCGGAGCTTTCTTT
TRBV4-1	TRBJ1-1	NA	NA	CASSQDEGGPEAFF	TGCGCCAGCAGCCAAGATGAAGGAGGGCCTGAAGCTTTCTTT
TRBV9	TRBJ1-2	TRBD1	NA	CASSERDRSGYTF	TGTGCCAGCAGCGAAAGGGACAGGAGCGGCTACACCTTC
TRBV9	TRBJ2-5	TRBD1	NA	CASSVRQGADMGETQYF	TGTGCCAGCAGCGTAAGACAGGGGGCCGACATGGGTGAGACCCAGTACTTC
TRBV6-2/TRBV6-3	TRBJ2-7	NA	NA	CASSTQAPSYEQYF	TGTGCCAGCAGTACACAGGCGCCCTCCTACGAGCAGTACTTC
TRBV7-2	TRBJ2-5	NA	NA	CASSAQGALQETQYF	TGTGCCAGCAGCGCTCAAGGGGCCCTACAAGAGACCCAGTACTTC
TRBV7-9	TRBJ1-6	NA	few	CASSLRIGDSPLHF	TGTGCCAGCAGCTTAAGGATAGGGGATTCACCCCTCCACTTT
TRBV19	TRBJ2-3	NA	NA	CASSPGGTDTQYF	TGTGCCAGTAGTCCCGGGGGAACAGATACGCAGTATTTT
TRBV5-4	TRBJ1-2	NA	NA	CASSLAGRGSYGYTF	TGTGCCAGCAGCTTGGCAGGCAGGGGAAGCTATGGCTACACCTTC
TRBV7-9	TRBJ1-5	NA	NA	CASSLDRDFQHF	TGTGCCAGCAGCTTGGACCGGGACTTCCAGCATTTT
TRBV10-2	TRBJ2-5	NA	NA	CASSENPRGGWETQYF	TGCGCCAGCAGTGAGAATCCCAGGGGAGGGTGGGAGACCCAGTACTTC
TRBV5-1	TRBJ1-4	NA	NA	CASSLDAANEKLFF	TGCGCCAGCAGCTTGGATGCAGCTAATGAAAAACTGTTTTTT
TRBV27	TRBJ2-2	TRBD2	few	CASSRTSLDTGELFF	TGTGCCAGCAGTCGGACTAGCCTCGACACCGGGGAGCTGTTTTTT
TRBV4-3	TRBJ2-3	TRBD2	NA	CASSQTSGGTDTQYF	TGCGCCAGCAGCCAAACTAGCGGGGGCACAGATACGCAGTATTTT
TRBV9	TRBJ2-5	TRBD1	NA	CASSRWDRGSQETQYF	TGTGCCAGCAGCAGATGGGACAGAGGCTCGCAAGAGACCCAGTACTTC
TRBV19	TRBJ2-5	TRBD1	NA	CASSPGQGRETQYF	TGTGCCAGTAGTCCCGGACAGGGTAGGGAGACCCAGTACTTC
TRBV5-1	TRBJ2-3	TRBD2	NA	CASSILGLAGGRRDTQYF	TGCGCCAGCAGCATCTTAGGACTAGCGGGGGGTAGGCGGGATACGCAGTATTTT
TRBV19	TRBJ2-1	TRBD2	NA	CASSIASRLAGGNEQFF	TGTGCCAGTAGTATTGCTTCTCGGCTAGCGGGGGGGAATGAGCAGTTCTTC
TRBV30	TRBJ1-1	NA	NA	CAWSIQVKGAEAFF	TGTGCCTGGAGCATACAGGTCAAGGGCGCTGAAGCTTTCTTT
TRBV6-6	TRBJ1-5	NA	few	CASSVLEGSQPQHF	TGTGCCAGTTCCGTTTTAGAAGGGAGTCAGCCCCAGCATTTT
TRBV28	TRBJ1-1	NA	NA	CASSLSIGFTRNTEAFF	TGTGCCAGCAGTTTATCTATCGGGTTTACGAGGAACACTGAAGCTTTCTTT
TRBV21-1	TRBJ2-2	NA	NA	CASSLLGSRELFF	TGTGCCAGCAGCCTGTTGGGGAGTAGGGAGCTGTTTTTT
TRBV11-3	TRBJ2-1	TRBD2	NA	CASSSRSGGAYNEQFF	TGTGCCAGCAGCTCCAGGAGCGGGGGGGCCTACAATGAGCAGTTCTTC
TRBV3-1/TRBV3-2	TRBJ2-1	TRBD2	NA	CASSRVPGTSGGLGTYNEQFF	TGTGCCAGCAGCCGCGTGCCCGGGACTAGCGGGGGGCTAGGGACCTACAATGAGCAGTTCTTC
TRBV5-1	TRBJ2-3	TRBD2	few	CASSLFPSGGTDTQYF	TGCGCCAGCAGCTTGTTTCCTAGCGGGGGCACAGATACGCAGTATTTT
TRBV6-1	TRBJ2-7	NA	NA	CASSERGHSYEQYF	TGTGCCAGCAGTGAACGGGGACATTCCTACGAGCAGTACTTC
TRBV19	TRBJ2-1	TRBD1	NA	CASTRADRGSYNEQFF	TGTGCCAGCACCAGGGCGGACAGGGGTTCCTACAATGAGCAGTTCTTC
TRBV5-1	TRBJ2-7	NA	NA	CASSSATRDTSFF	TGCGCCAGCAGTTCCGCGACCCGGGACACAAGCTTCTTC
TRBV2	TRBJ2-4	TRBD2	once	CASSEASGGLIQYF	TGTGCCAGCAGTGAGGCTAGCGGGGGGCTCATTCAGTACTTC
TRBV6-5	TRBJ1-5	NA	NA	CASSYSSGTRPQHF	TGTGCCAGCAGTTACTCGTCCGGGACTAGGCCCCAGCATTTT
TRBV6-5	TRBJ1-6	TRBD1	NA	CASRQGDSPLHF	TGTGCCAGCCGACAGGGAGACTCACCCCTCCACTTT
TRBV9	TRBJ1-4	TRBD1	once	CASRSGTATNEKLFF	TGTGCCAGCAGATCAGGGACAGCAACTAATGAAAAACTGTTTTTT
TRBV20-1	TRBJ1-5	NA	NA	CSAGGARPQHF	TGCAGTGCAGGAGGGGCCCGGCCCCAGCATTTT
TRBV6-5	TRBJ2-7	NA	NA	CASRSNLEQYF	TGTGCCAGCAGAAGCAATCTCGAGCAGTACTTC
TRBV7-2	TRBJ1-3	NA	NA	CASSLVVSGVRNTIYF	TGTGCCAGCAGCTTAGTGGTGTCAGGGGTCCGAAACACCATATATTTT
TRBV3-1/TRBV3-2	TRBJ2-7	NA	once	CASSPVTRGTYEQYF	TGTGCCAGCAGTCCAGTCACCCGGGGGACCTACGAGCAGTACTTC
TRBV6-5	TRBJ2-1	TRBD1	NA	CASRGQGGNEQFF	TGTGCCAGCAGGGGACAGGGAGGTAATGAGCAGTTCTTC
TRBV7-6	TRBJ2-5	TRBD2	NA	CASSSRTSGGETQYF	TGTGCCAGCAGTTCCCGGACTAGCGGAGGAGAGACCCAGTACTTC
TRBV15	TRBJ2-2	TRBD1	NA	CATSRDGQGAPGELFF	TGTGCCACCAGCAGAGACGGACAGGGGGCGCCCGGGGAGCTGTTTTTT
TRBV7-2	TRBJ1-2	TRBD1	NA	CASSSGTGTLRYGYTF	TGTGCCAGCAGCTCAGGGACAGGGACTTTACGTTATGGCTACACCTTC
TRBV14	TRBJ1-2	TRBD1	few	CASRANGQGGYTF	TGTGCCAGCAGGGCCAATGGACAGGGGGGCTACACCTTC
TRBV10-3	TRBJ1-2	NA	NA	CAISQGGVRGYTF	TGTGCCATCAGTCAAGGAGGGGTAAGGGGCTACACCTTC